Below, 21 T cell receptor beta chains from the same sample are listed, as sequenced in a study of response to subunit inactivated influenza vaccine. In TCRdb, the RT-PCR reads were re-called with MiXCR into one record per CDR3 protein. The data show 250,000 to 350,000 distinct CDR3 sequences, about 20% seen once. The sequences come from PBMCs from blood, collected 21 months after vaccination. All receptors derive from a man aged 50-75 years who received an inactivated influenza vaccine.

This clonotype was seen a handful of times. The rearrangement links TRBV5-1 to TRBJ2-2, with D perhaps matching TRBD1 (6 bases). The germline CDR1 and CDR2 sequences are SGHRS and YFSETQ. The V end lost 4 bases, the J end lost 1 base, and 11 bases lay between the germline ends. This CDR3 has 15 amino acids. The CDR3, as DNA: TGCGCCAGCAGCGTGGACAGCATGAACACCGGGGAGCTGTTTTTT. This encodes CASSVDSMNTGELFF.

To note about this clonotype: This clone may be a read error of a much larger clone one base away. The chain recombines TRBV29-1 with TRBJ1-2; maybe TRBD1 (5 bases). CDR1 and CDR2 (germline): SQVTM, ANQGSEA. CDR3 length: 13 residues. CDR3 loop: CSVEIGHDYGCTF. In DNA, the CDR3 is TGCAGCGTTGAAATCGGACACGACTATGGCTGCACCTTC.

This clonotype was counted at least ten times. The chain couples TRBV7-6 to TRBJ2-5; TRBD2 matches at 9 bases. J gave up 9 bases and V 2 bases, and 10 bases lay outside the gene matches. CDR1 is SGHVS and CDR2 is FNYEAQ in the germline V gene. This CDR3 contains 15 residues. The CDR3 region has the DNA TGTGCCAGCAGCTTATTTATAGCGGGGGATTCGCCCCAGTACTTC. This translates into CASSLFIAGDSPQYF.

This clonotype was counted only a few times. CDR3 loop: CATSTQSTSSNTYNEQFF. In DNA, the CDR3 is TGTGCCACCAGCACCCAGTCGACTAGCTCGAACACCTACAATGAGCAGTTCTTC. This chain links TRBV15 with TRBJ2-1, with TRBD2 matching 7 bases. Germline V gives CDR1 LNHNV, CDR2 YYDKDF (reference sequence). V lost 4 bases to trimming and J lost 2 bases; unmatched junction nucleotides: 14. The CDR3 has 18 amino acids. Full variable domain (rest looked up from reference TRBV15 and TRBJ2-1): DAMVIQNPRYQVTQFGKPVTLSCSQTLNHNVMYWYQQKSSQAPKLLFHYYDKDFNNEADTPDNFQSRRPNTSFCFLDIRSPGLGDTAMYLCATSTQSTSSNTYNEQFFGPGTRLTVL.

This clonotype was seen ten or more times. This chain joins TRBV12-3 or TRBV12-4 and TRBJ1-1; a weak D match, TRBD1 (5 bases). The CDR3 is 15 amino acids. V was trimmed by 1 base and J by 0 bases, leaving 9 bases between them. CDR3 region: CASSLGEGVNTEAFF. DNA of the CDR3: TGTGCCAGCAGTTTAGGGGAAGGGGTGAACACTGAAGCTTTCTTT.

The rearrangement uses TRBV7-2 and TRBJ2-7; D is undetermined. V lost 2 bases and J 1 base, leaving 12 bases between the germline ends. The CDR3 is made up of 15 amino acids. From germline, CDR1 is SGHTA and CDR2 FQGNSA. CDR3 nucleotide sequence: TGTGCCAGCAGCTTACGGACCCAGTCTTCCTACGAGCAGTACTTC. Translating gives CASSLRTQSSYEQYF.

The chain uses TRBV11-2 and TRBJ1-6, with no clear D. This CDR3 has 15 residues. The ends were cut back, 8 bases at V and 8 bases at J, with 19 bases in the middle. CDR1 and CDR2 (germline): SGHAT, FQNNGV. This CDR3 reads CASGAETGLHSPLHF. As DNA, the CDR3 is TGTGCCAGCGGCGCAGAAACCGGGTTACATTCACCCCTCCACTTT.

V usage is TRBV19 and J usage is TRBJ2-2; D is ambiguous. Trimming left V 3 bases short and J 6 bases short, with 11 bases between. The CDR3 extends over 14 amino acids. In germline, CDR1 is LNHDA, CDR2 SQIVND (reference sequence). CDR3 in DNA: TGTGCCAGTAGTATTCGTCAAGCCCCCGGGGAGCTGTTTTTT. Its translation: CASSIRQAPGELFF.

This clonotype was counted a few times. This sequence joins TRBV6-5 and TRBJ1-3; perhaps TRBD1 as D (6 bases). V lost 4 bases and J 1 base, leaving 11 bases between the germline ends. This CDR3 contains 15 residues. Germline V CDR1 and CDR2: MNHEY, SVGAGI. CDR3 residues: CASSSHGQSGNTIYF. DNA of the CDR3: TGTGCCAGCAGTTCCCACGGACAGTCTGGAAACACCATATATTTT.

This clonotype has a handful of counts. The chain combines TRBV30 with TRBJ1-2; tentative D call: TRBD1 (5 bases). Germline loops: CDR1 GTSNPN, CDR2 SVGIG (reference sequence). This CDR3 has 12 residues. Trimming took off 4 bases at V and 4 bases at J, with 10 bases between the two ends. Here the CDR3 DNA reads TGTGCCTGGACTTGGGGCGGCTATGGCTACACCTTC. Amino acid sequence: CAWTWGGYGYTF.

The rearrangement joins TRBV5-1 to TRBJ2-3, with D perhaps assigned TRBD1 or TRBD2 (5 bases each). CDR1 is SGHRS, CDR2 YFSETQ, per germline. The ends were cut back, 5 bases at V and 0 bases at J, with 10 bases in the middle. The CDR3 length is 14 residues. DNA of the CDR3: TGCGCCAGCAGAACGGGACGGAGCACAGATACGCAGTATTTT. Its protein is CASRTGRSTDTQYF.

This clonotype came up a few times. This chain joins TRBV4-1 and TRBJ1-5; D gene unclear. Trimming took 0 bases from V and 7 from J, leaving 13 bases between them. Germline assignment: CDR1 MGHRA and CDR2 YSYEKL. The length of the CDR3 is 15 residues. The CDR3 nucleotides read TGCGCCAGCAGCCAAGATCGGCAGTCAAGCCAGCCCCAGCATTTT. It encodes CASSQDRQSSQPQHF.

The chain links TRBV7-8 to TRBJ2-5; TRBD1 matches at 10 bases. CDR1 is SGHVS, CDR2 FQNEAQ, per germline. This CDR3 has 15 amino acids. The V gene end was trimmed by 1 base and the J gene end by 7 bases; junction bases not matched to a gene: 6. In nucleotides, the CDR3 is TGTGCCAGCAGCTTAGTTGACAGGGGGCGAGGGACCCAGTACTTC. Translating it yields CASSLVDRGRGTQYF.

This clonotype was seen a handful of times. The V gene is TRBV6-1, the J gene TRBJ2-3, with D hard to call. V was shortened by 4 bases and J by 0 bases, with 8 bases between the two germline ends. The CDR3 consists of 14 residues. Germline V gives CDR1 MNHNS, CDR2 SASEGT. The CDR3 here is CASSADLSTDTQYF. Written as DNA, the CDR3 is TGTGCCAGCAGTGCCGATTTGAGCACAGATACGCAGTATTTT.

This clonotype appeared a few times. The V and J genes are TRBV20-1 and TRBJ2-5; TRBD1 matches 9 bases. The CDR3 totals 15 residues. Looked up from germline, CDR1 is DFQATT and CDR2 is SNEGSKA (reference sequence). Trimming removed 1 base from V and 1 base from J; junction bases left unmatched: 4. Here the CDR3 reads CSARGTGDLQETQYF. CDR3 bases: TGCAGTGCTAGAGGGACAGGGGACCTCCAAGAGACCCAGTACTTC.

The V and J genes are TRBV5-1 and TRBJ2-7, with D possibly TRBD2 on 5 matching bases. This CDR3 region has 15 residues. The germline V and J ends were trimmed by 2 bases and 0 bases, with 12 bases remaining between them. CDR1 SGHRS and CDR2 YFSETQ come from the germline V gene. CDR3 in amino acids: CASSFSAGPSYEQYF. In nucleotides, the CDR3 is TGCGCCAGCAGCTTTAGTGCGGGTCCCTCCTACGAGCAGTACTTC.

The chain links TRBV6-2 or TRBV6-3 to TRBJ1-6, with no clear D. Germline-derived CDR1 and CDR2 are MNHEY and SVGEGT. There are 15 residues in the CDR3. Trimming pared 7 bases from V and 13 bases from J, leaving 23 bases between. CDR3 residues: CASKDPGRVQFPLHF. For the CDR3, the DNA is TGTGCCAGCAAGGACCCCGGGAGGGTGCAGTTTCCCCTCCACTTT.

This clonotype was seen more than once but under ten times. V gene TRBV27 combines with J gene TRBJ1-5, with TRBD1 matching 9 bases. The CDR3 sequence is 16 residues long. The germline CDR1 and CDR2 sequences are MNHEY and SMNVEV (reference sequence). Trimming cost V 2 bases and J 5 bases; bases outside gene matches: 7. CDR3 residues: CASSLGPGQGYQPQHF. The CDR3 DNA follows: TGTGCCAGCAGTTTAGGGCCGGGACAGGGCTATCAGCCCCAGCATTTT.

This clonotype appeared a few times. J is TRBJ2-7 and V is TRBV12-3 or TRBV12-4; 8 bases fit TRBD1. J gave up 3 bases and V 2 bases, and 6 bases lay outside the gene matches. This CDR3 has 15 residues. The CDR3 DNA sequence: TGTGCCAGCAGTTTAACCGGGACAGGATTCTACGAGCAGTACTTC. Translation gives CASSLTGTGFYEQYF.

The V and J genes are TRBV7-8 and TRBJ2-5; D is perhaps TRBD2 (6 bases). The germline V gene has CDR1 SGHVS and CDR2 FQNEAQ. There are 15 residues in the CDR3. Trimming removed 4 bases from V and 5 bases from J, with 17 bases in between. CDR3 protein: CASSSMAGIFETQYF. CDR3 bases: TGTGCCAGCAGCTCCATGGCGGGGATCTTTGAGACCCAGTACTTC. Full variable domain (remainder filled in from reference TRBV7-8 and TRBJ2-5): GAGVSQSPRYKVAKRGQDVALRCDPISGHVSLFWYQQALGQGPEFLTYFQNEAQLDKSGLPSDRFFAERPEGSVSTLKIQRTQQEDSAVYLCASSSMAGIFETQYFGPGTRLLVL.

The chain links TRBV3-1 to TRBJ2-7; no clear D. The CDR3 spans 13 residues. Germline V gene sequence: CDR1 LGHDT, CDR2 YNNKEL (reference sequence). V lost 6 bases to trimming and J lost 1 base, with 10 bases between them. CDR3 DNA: TGTGCCAGCAGTCGAGGTTTATCCTACGAGCAGTACTTC. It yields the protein CASSRGLSYEQYF.